This TCR beta chain was observed in a study of T cells after yellow fever vaccination. One entry per CDR3 protein, called by TCRdb with MiXCR from the 5' RACE reads. Of a few hundred thousand distinct CDR3 sequences in the sample, roughly 6.1% were seen once. The V gene's germline CDR1 is SGHKS and CDR2 YYEKEE (reference sequence). The CDR3 has 14 residues. Trimming took 3 bases from V and 2 from J, leaving 12 bases between them. The source of this sequence is a man aged 25-40 years who received the YFV17D yellow fever vaccine. This chain joins TRBV5-5 and TRBJ2-7, with D possibly being TRBD1 (5 bases). Sequenced here: PBMCs, sampled 5 days after the yellow fever booster vaccination. The CDR3 region has the DNA TGTGCCAGCAGCTCGGACATGTTCCCCTACGAGCAGTACTTC. As protein: CASSSDMFPYEQYF.